This TCR beta chain comes out of a study of T-cell reconstitution after alpha-beta-depleted transplantation in children. Study observations and caveats: TCRbeta diversity was high at day 60 in some patients (a result of surviving recipient T cells and thymic progenitors). T-cell counts and diversity were attributed mostly to newly produced T cells one year after transplant. About two months after transplant, alpha-beta T cells reportedly came from several hundred expanded graft clones.

This clonotype occurred a few times. The antigen remains undetermined. Unique molecular identifiers were used to barcode this TCRbeta library. Each CDR3 protein gets one entry after TCRdb re-called the PCR reads with MiXCR. The sample carries about 90,000 distinct CDR3 sequences, roughly a sixth recorded once. CDR1 and CDR2 from the germline V gene are SGHAT and FQNNGV. The CDR3 has 16 residues. V lost 3 bases to trimming and J lost 4 bases; unmatched junction nucleotides: 6. This sequence was found in a male patient aged 2 to 9 who had a stem cell transplant for acute lymphoblastic leukemia, so the T cells may come from the graft donor. The chain is built from TRBV11-2 and TRBJ2-1; 10 nucleotides line up with TRBD2. Sequenced material: PBMCs, mostly from graft donor cells, taken 180 days after TCRalphabeta/CD19-depleted stem cell transplant. The CDR3 reads CASSFERGGWYNEQFF. The CDR3 DNA reads as TGTGCCAGCAGCTTCGAGCGGGGGGGTTGGTACAATGAGCAGTTCTTC.